The entry below describes one T cell receptor beta chain. V gave up 0 bases and J gave up 3 bases, with 9 bases separating them. The CDR3 runs to 14 residues. Germline CDR1 and CDR2: SGDLS and YYNGEE. The protocol was immunoSEQ multiplex PCR, while the TCRdb copy is restricted to in-frame clones and leaves out a portion. This sample yields around 150,000 clones, of which just under 95% are seen a single time; around 8.5% belongs to the top ten. The data were obtained in a study of control samples from healthy donors and cancer patients. This chain uses TRBV9 with TRBJ1-1; a possible D gene is TRBD1 (5 bases). This receptor was identified in a woman in her thirties or forties in good health. The sequencing input was blood. CDR3 sequence reads: CASSVGGADTEAFF. As DNA, the CDR3 is TGTGCCAGCAGCGTAGGAGGGGCGGACACTGAAGCTTTCTTT.